One sample yielded the 27 T cell receptor beta chains listed below, sequenced in a study of PD-L1 blockade in urothelial cancer (dated by TCRdb to the late 2010s). Libraries came from the immunoSEQ multiplex PCR assay. TCRdb provides this immuneACCESS table in a form limited to in-frame rearrangements. Some clones are lacking; in checked studies, under half of them reflect an unresolved V gene, and why the rest are absent is not known. The sample table lists 100,000 to 150,000 clones, around 86% of them with a count of one. The ten largest clones capture roughly 2.3% of the sample. This sample's time point label indicates: peripheral blood 6 weeks after treatment start. Sequences were derived from PBMCs, sampled around atezolizumab (anti-PD-L1) treatment. The receptor source for this set is a man aged 50-59 years with urothelial cancer.

The chain recombines TRBV30 with TRBJ2-1; TRBD2 is a possible D gene (6 bases). V was trimmed by 5 bases and J by 7 bases, leaving 18 bases between them. The germline V gene has CDR1 GTSNPN and CDR2 SVGIG (reference sequence). The CDR3 is 14 amino acids. In DNA form, the CDR3 reads TGTGCCTGGGGATCAGGGCGGCGGGGAAATGAGCAGTTCTTC. Translation gives CAWGSGRRGNEQFF.

CDR3 loop: CASSTGAPARLDEQFF. The CDR3 bases are TGTGCCAGCAGCACTGGGGCTCCGGCTAGGTTAGATGAGCAGTTCTTC. The rearrangement joins TRBV9 to TRBJ2-1; D may be TRBD1 (5 bases). Germline V CDR1 and CDR2: SGDLS, YYNGEE. The CDR3 is made up of 16 amino acids. Trimming removed 4 bases at V and 8 bases at J, with 22 bases between.

The rearrangement uses TRBV10-3 and TRBJ2-3; 12 bases are a match to TRBD2. Trimming took 0 bases from V and 7 from J; bases not matched to a gene: 5. Germline V lookup: CDR1 ENHRY, CDR2 SYGVKD. This CDR3 has 16 residues. Here the CDR3 DNA reads TGTGCCATCAGTGAGTCGACTAGCGGGAGTAGGTATACGCAGTATTTT. Translation gives CAISESTSGSRYTQYF.

As DNA, the CDR3 is TGTGCCAGCAGCCGAGGAGGGACTAGCGGGATACCCGGGGAGCTGTTTTTT. This encodes CASSRGGTSGIPGELFF. The chain carries TRBV14 and TRBJ2-2; 13 bases fit TRBD2. Trimming took 4 bases from V and 6 from J; bases not matched to a gene: 8. There are 17 residues in the CDR3. Germline CDR1 is SGHDN and CDR2 is FVKESK.

The rearrangement uses TRBV9 and TRBJ2-7, with D possibly TRBD1 on 6 matching bases. CDR1 is SGDLS, CDR2 YYNGEE, per germline. The germline V and J ends were trimmed by 1 base and 0 bases, with 14 bases remaining between them. There are 16 residues in the CDR3. This chain's CDR3 is CASSVSGDRLSYEQYF. CDR3 DNA: TGTGCCAGCAGCGTATCAGGGGACCGGCTCTCCTACGAGCAGTACTTC.

This chain connects TRBV5-1 to TRBJ2-3; the D is unclear. V was pared by 3 bases and J by 1 base, with 15 bases between. This CDR3 spans 16 amino acids. CDR1 is SGHRS, CDR2 YFSETQ, per germline. This chain's CDR3 is CASSSSGLSRTDTQYF. CDR3 sequence (DNA): TGCGCCAGCAGCTCCTCTGGGCTTTCTCGCACAGATACGCAGTATTTT.

This chain links TRBV18 with TRBJ1-3, with TRBD1 identical over 7 bases. The CDR3 has 16 amino acids. Per germline, CDR1 KGHSH and CDR2 LQKENI. Trimming removed 3 bases from V and 0 bases from J; junction bases left unmatched: 5. In DNA, the CDR3 is TGTGCCAGCTCACCTACCGGACAGGCCTCTGGAAACACCATATATTTT. Protein: CASSPTGQASGNTIYF.

The rearrangement joins TRBV18 to TRBJ2-4, with D possibly matching TRBD1 (6 bases). Germline loops: CDR1 KGHSH, CDR2 LQKENI. CDR3 length equals 14 residues. Between the trimmed V and J ends, which lost 0 bases and 7 bases, there was a span of 10 bases. The DNA for the CDR3 is TGTGCCAGCTCACCACCATCCCAGGGGAACATTCAGTACTTC. It specifies CASSPPSQGNIQYF.

The chain recombines TRBV5-4 with TRBJ2-3; 7 nucleotides agree with TRBD2. Germline CDR1 is SGHNT and CDR2 is YYREEE (reference sequence). The CDR3 is made up of 13 amino acids. V lost 5 bases and J lost 11; bases outside the gene matches: 11. The CDR3 region is CASRGGTLNGQYF. CDR3 nucleotide sequence: TGTGCCAGCAGGGGAGGGACTCTTAATGGGCAGTATTTT.

The V gene is TRBV6-1, the J gene TRBJ1-2; 7 positions match TRBD1. Germline V CDR1 and CDR2: MNHNS, SASEGT. The CDR3 is made up of 15 amino acids. The junction had 15 bases not matched to a gene; V was cut back by 6 bases and J by 8 bases. The CDR3 sequence: CASRSQLGQTTGYTF. The CDR3 DNA follows: TGTGCCAGCAGGAGCCAACTGGGACAGACCACCGGCTACACCTTC.

The chain uses TRBV28 and TRBJ1-2; D not resolved. Deletions cut 3 bases from V and 6 bases from J, with 5 bases between. The CDR3 is 11 residues long. Germline CDR1 reads MDHEN; CDR2 reads SYDVKM. The CDR3 coding sequence is TGTGCCAGCAGTTTTGAGGATGGCTACACCTTC. This translates into CASSFEDGYTF.

This clone has more than one count but fewer than ten. The chain employs TRBV14 and TRBJ2-1; D gene ambiguous. Germline lookup yields CDR1 SGHDN and CDR2 FVKESK. V lost 0 bases to trimming and J lost 3 bases, with 9 bases between them. The CDR3 covers 15 residues. CDR3: CASSQDRSVYNEQFF. The CDR3 nucleotides read TGTGCCAGCAGCCAAGATCGAAGCGTCTACAATGAGCAGTTCTTC.

V is TRBV7-9 and J is TRBJ1-1; no reliable D call. Deletions cut 1 base from V and 1 base from J, with 16 bases between. Germline assignment: CDR1 SEHNR and CDR2 FQNEAQ (reference sequence). This CDR3 has 17 residues. The chain's CDR3 is CASSLDPTQLGNTEAFF. The CDR3 coding sequence is TGTGCCAGCAGCTTAGACCCTACACAGTTGGGGAACACTGAAGCTTTCTTT. The whole variable domain, filled in from reference TRBV7-9 and TRBJ1-1, reads DTGVSQNPRHKITKRGQNVTFRCDPISEHNRLYWYRQTLGQGPEFLTYFQNEAQLEKSRLLSDRFSAERPKGSFSTLEIQRTEQGDSAMYLCASSLDPTQLGNTEAFFGQGTRLTVV.

This clone was observed a few times. The chain has TRBV9 and TRBJ1-2, with 10 bases aligning to TRBD1. This CDR3 has 13 residues. Losses at the gene ends were 3 bases for V and 5 bases for J; bases not matched to a gene: 1. From germline, CDR1 is SGDLS and CDR2 YYNGEE. This chain's CDR3 is CASSGDRGYGYTF. CDR3 DNA: TGTGCCAGCAGCGGGGACAGGGGTTATGGCTACACCTTC.

This chain uses TRBV9 with TRBJ2-1; no clear D gene. The CDR3 extends over 15 amino acids. Deletions cut 7 bases from V and 5 bases from J, with 19 bases between. Germline-derived CDR1 and CDR2 are SGDLS and YYNGEE. CDR3 sequence (DNA): TGTGCCAGCGGGTTGAGTGGCGGATCTGACAATGAGCAGTTCTTC. It is translated as CASGLSGGSDNEQFF.

The V call is TRBV28, the J call TRBJ1-4, with 7 bases that match TRBD1. CDR1 MDHEN and CDR2 SYDVKM come from the germline V gene. CDR3 length: 14 amino acids. V was clipped by 4 bases and J by 7 bases; unmatched bases: 6. The CDR3 coding sequence is TGTGCCAGCAGTTACCGGGACAGAGTTGAAAAACTGTTTTTT. Translation: CASSYRDRVEKLFF.

The chain links TRBV28 to TRBJ1-4, with 12 bases fitting TRBD1. The CDR3 extends over 17 amino acids. V lost 4 bases to trimming and J lost 2 bases; unmatched junction nucleotides: 5. Germline values: CDR1 MDHEN, CDR2 SYDVKM. DNA of the CDR3: TGTGCCAGCAGTTCCCGGGACAGGGGGCTGACTAATGAAAAACTGTTTTTT. This translates into CASSSRDRGLTNEKLFF.

The rearrangement links TRBV19 to TRBJ2-1; D not certain. Trimming removed 2 bases from V and 4 bases from J, with 6 bases in between. There are 13 residues in the CDR3. Germline CDR1 reads LNHDA; CDR2 reads SQIVND (reference sequence). The CDR3 DNA reads TGTGCCAGTAGTATAAGCGTATACAATGAGCAGTTCTTC. Translated: CASSISVYNEQFF.

CDR3 region: CRGSSGNTQYF. In nucleotides, the CDR3 is TGCAGGGGATCTAGCGGAAATACGCAGTATTTT. The J gene is TRBJ2-3, the V gene TRBV20-1, with TRBD2 matching over 7 bases. CDR1 DFQATT and CDR2 SNEGSKA come from the germline V gene (reference sequence). The CDR3 extends over 11 amino acids.

This sequence joins TRBV4-2 and TRBJ2-5; TRBD2 is a possible D gene (7 bases). Germline V gene sequence: CDR1 LGHNA, CDR2 YNFKEQ. The CDR3 consists of 18 residues. Trimming cost V 1 base and J 3 bases, with 21 bases left between them. The CDR3 coding sequence is TGTGCCAGCAGCCAAGCGGGGGGCGGTGGTCTAAGGGAAGAGACCCAGTACTTC. Protein sequence: CASSQAGGGGLREETQYF.

The V and J genes are TRBV4-1 and TRBJ2-1, with 11 bases lining up with TRBD2. Germline-derived CDR1 and CDR2 are MGHRA and YSYEKL. CDR3 length: 15 residues. V dropped 1 base and J dropped 7; count of bases not matched to a gene: 3. The CDR3 protein is CASSQGPSGGNEQFF. As DNA, the CDR3 is TGCGCCAGCAGCCAAGGACCTAGCGGGGGGAATGAGCAGTTCTTC.

This rearrangement joins TRBV19 to TRBJ2-3; TRBD1 matches 9 bases. The CDR3 runs 14 residues. Germline V gives CDR1 LNHDA, CDR2 SQIVND (reference sequence). The V and J ends lost 4 bases and 1 base, in that order; junction bases with no gene match: 0. The CDR3: CASSRTGGTDTQYF. In nucleotides, the CDR3 is TGTGCCAGTAGTAGGACAGGGGGCACAGATACGCAGTATTTT.

V gene TRBV11-2 combines with J gene TRBJ2-7, with 12 positions matching TRBD2. This CDR3 is 18 amino acids long. The germline CDR1 and CDR2 sequences are SGHAT and FQNNGV. With V trimmed by 4 bases and J by 2 bases, 12 bases remained unmatched. The CDR3 DNA reads TGTGCCAGCAGCTCTCCCCCGGGGCTAGCGGGAGGGCCCTACGAGCAGTACTTC. Its protein product is CASSSPPGLAGGPYEQYF.

This chain links TRBV5-1 with TRBJ2-3, with 11 bases matching TRBD2. Germline CDR1 reads SGHRS; CDR2 reads YFSETQ. The CDR3 covers 15 residues. The V gene end was trimmed by 3 bases and the J gene end by 4 bases; junction bases not matched to a gene: 4. CDR3 in amino acids: CASSSGTSGPDTQYF. The DNA for the CDR3 is TGCGCCAGCAGCTCGGGGACTAGCGGTCCAGATACGCAGTATTTT.

The chain employs TRBV6-1 and TRBJ1-3; D is ambiguous. In germline, CDR1 is MNHNS, CDR2 SASEGT. Trimming removed 3 bases from V and 0 bases from J, with 9 bases in between. The CDR3 contains 15 residues. CDR3 bases: TGTGCCAGCAGTGATGCGATAAGCTCTGGAAACACCATATATTTT. This sequence encodes CASSDAISSGNTIYF.

The chain combines TRBV7-8 with TRBJ1-4, with D perhaps matching TRBD1 (6 bases). CDR1 is SGHVS, CDR2 FQNEAQ, per germline. With 1 base removed from V and 0 bases from J, the gap between germline ends came to 15 bases. The CDR3 spans 18 residues. The CDR3 is CASSLVAGAYTTNEKLFF. The CDR3 DNA reads TGTGCCAGCAGCTTAGTCGCAGGGGCGTATACAACTAATGAAAAACTGTTTTTT.

The chain links TRBV6-1 to TRBJ1-2; TRBD1 is a possible D gene (6 bases). The CDR3 loop spans 14 amino acids. The germline CDR1 and CDR2 sequences are MNHNS and SASEGT. Trimming removed 0 bases at V and 3 bases at J, with 8 bases between. As DNA, the CDR3 is TGTGCCAGCAGTGAAGCAGGGGGGGACTATGGCTACACCTTC. It translates to CASSEAGGDYGYTF.